The 9 T cell receptor beta chains given below trace back to one sample, sequenced in a study of blood T cell repertoires in COVID-19. Sequenced by immunoSEQ multiplex PCR; TCRdb stores in-frame clones only, minus some. The sample has around 65,000 clones, almost 80% seen once. Sample: peripheral blood. These receptor sequences come from a man in his sixties with acute or convalescent COVID-19.

This sequence joins TRBV14 and TRBJ2-1; TRBD2 matches 8 bases. Germline values: CDR1 SGHDN, CDR2 FVKESK. The CDR3 sequence is 13 residues long. After removal of 1 base from V and 9 bases from J, the junction contained 2 bases not matched to a gene. CDR3 sequence (DNA): TGTGCCAGCAGCCAAGCCCGGGGGGGTGAGCAGTTCTTC. Its translation is CASSQARGGEQFF.

V usage is TRBV7-3 and J usage is TRBJ1-2; 8 nucleotides match TRBD1. CDR1 and CDR2 (germline): SGHTA, FQGTGA. The CDR3 extends over 15 amino acids. Trimming removed 0 bases from V and 7 bases from J; junction bases left unmatched: 7. CDR3 sequence reads: CASSLTGQGGSGYTF. The DNA for the CDR3 is TGTGCCAGCAGCTTAACTGGACAGGGTGGGTCTGGCTACACCTTC. Using reference TRBV7-3 and TRBJ1-2 for the parts outside the CDR3, the full variable domain is GAGVSQTPSNKVTEKGKYVELRCDPISGHTALYWYRQSLGQGPEFLIYFQGTGAADDSGLPNDRFFAVRPEGSVSTLKIQRTERGDSAVYLCASSLTGQGGSGYTFGSGTRLTVV.

The rearrangement joins TRBV11-1 to TRBJ1-1; D is ambiguous. CDR3 length: 13 amino acids. Germline loops: CDR1 SGHAT, CDR2 FQDESV (reference sequence). Trimming took 6 bases from V and 6 from J, leaving 14 bases between them. The chain's CDR3 is CASRIRVAAEAFF. The CDR3 DNA is TGTGCCAGCAGAATTCGGGTTGCGGCTGAAGCTTTCTTT.

The V gene is TRBV2, the J gene TRBJ2-7, with 9 bases matching TRBD1. Trimming took 6 bases from V and 4 from J; bases not matched to a gene: 7. Looked up from germline, CDR1 is SNHLY and CDR2 is FYNNEI. CDR3 length equals 14 residues. CDR3 nucleotide sequence: TGTGCCAGCAGGCGGGACAGGGAAGTTTACGAGCAGTACTTC. It encodes CASRRDREVYEQYF.

The chain carries TRBV7-9 and TRBJ2-5; 8 bases agree with TRBD1. V shed 5 bases, J shed 2 bases, and the junction held 7 bases outside the gene matches. The CDR3 runs to 15 residues. Germline-derived CDR1 and CDR2 are SEHNR and FQNEAQ (reference sequence). For the CDR3, the DNA is TGTGCCAGCAGCGACGTCAGGGGGCCTCAAGAGACCCAGTACTTC. This sequence encodes CASSDVRGPQETQYF. The whole variable domain, filled in from reference TRBV7-9 and TRBJ2-5, reads DTGVSQNPRHKITKRGQNVTFRCDPISEHNRLYWYRQTLGQGPEFLTYFQNEAQLEKSRLLSDRFSAERPKGSFSTLEIQRTEQGDSAMYLCASSDVRGPQETQYFGPGTRLLVL.

This chain links TRBV18 with TRBJ1-3; no definite D call. Trimming left V 2 bases short and J 0 bases short, with 8 bases between. Germline loops: CDR1 KGHSH, CDR2 LQKENI. CDR3 length equals 15 residues. As DNA, the CDR3 is TGTGCCAGCTCACCAACCAGCGACTCTGGAAACACCATATATTTT. Translation: CASSPTSDSGNTIYF.

This clone was found once. The rearrangement uses TRBV27 and TRBJ1-2, with D perhaps TRBD1 (5 bases). The CDR3 has 14 residues. The germline V gene has CDR1 MNHEY and CDR2 SMNVEV (reference sequence). The germline V and J ends were trimmed by 6 bases and 5 bases, with 16 bases remaining between them. The CDR3, as DNA: TGTGCCAGCAGGAAGGCTAGTGGGGCATATGGCTACACCTTC. Translating gives CASRKASGAYGYTF.

The rearrangement links TRBV18 to TRBJ1-4, with TRBD1 identical over 7 bases. This CDR3 comprises 15 residues. Trimming cost V 3 bases and J 1 base; bases outside gene matches: 2. Germline V CDR1 and CDR2: KGHSH, LQKENI. Here the CDR3 DNA reads TGTGCCAGCTCACCTCCAGGGGGAACTAATGAAAAACTGTTTTTT. Its protein product is CASSPPGGTNEKLFF.

This chain connects TRBV7-2 to TRBJ1-4, with D uncertain. CDR1 is SGHTA, CDR2 FQGNSA, per germline. The CDR3 has 14 amino acids. V was cut by 4 bases and J by 0 bases, with 6 bases left in between. CDR3 in DNA: TGTGCCAGCAGCTGGGCTGCAACTAATGAAAAACTGTTTTTT. Translating it yields CASSWAATNEKLFF.